This T cell receptor beta chain was captured in a study of cytotoxic CD8 clonotypes in ibrutinib-treated CLL (dated by TCRdb to about 2021). Broadly, across the study: The cohort was composed of approximately 11 relapsed/refractory and roughly 16 treatment-naive patients; IGHV unmutated status was identified in 17 patients. Partial responses were observed in 24 patients and complete responses in 2; after a median follow-up of 68 months, remission was maintained in about 15 patients and progression was observed in about twelve. Response samples were taken after a median of approximately 13 months on treatment, ranging from roughly 6 to 36 months. An average of around 260,000 productive templates and 80,000 to 95,000 productive rearrangements was obtained per sample. Of the approximately 86 participants in the trial, roughly 26 had longitudinal samples available. Cryopreserved peripheral blood mononuclear cells were collected before treatment, at response, and at either disease progression or sustained remission. Every remission and progressive disease sample was obtained while ibrutinib was still being received by the patients.

Taken with the paper, the label for time point translates to: progressive disease on ibrutinib. For TCR beta library preparation, about 2 micrograms of genomic DNA was extracted from cryopreserved PBMCs. Longitudinal blood samples from CLL patients on ibrutinib monotherapy underwent high-throughput TCR beta sequencing. Patients were enrolled in a phase 2 open-label single-center ibrutinib monotherapy trial. The goal of deep resolution MiSeq sequencing was a depth between 1 in 1 million and 1 in 200,000 T cells, and coverage averaged 10x per clonotype. The immunoSEQ hsTCRB Kit was used to generate TCR beta libraries. In the paper's pipeline: The data were analyzed with ImmunoSEQ Analyzer and ImmunoSEQ Data Assistant, and V, D and J gene assignments followed IMGT definitions. Clonality, which ranges from 0 to 1, was calculated as one minus the normalized Shannon entropy of productive rearrangement frequencies. Only overrepresented clonotypes making up at least 0.05% of each patient's repertoire were included in the public clonotype analysis. About a dozen age-matched healthy donor repertoires from immuneACCESS served as clonality controls. Imported from immuneACCESS, the table was reduced by TCRdb to in-frame sequences with V and J called. These copies leave out some clones; in studies compared against another copy, an unresolved V gene accounts for under half, and the cause of the remainder is not known. The V and J calls and clone size come from that table; D and trimming were worked out from the DNA. Recorded for this sample are approximately 160,000 clones; about 88% of them occurred a single time. The ten biggest clones cover approximately 3% of the sample.

Concerning this clone itself: Which antigen it targets is not known. No base quality information exists; no much larger clone differs at one position.

General findings and caveats noted by the study authors: Public clonotypes were rare and either contracted or stayed stable during treatment, and the rise in clonality at ibrutinib response reflected the expansion of private clonotypes. Sampling times were not matched between sustained-remission and progressing patients, and lymph node repertoires were not studied. Clonality rose at ibrutinib response, remained stable during sustained remission, and dropped back toward baseline at progression. At baseline, clonality was higher than in age-matched healthy donors and showed a strong correlation with circulating CD8+ T-cell counts.

The germline V gene (reference sequence) yields GTSNPN for CDR1 and SVGIG for CDR2. Spanning cysteine to phenylalanine, the CDR3 consists of 11 amino acids. Only the CDR3 portion is preserved as DNA: 33 bases, with reading frame beginning at the first base. V is reduced by 1 base and J by 4 bases, leaving a spacing of 5 bases between them. This receptor chain uses TRBV30 and TRBJ2-7; no D gene is confidently identified. This receptor was identified in a human donor with chronic lymphocytic leukemia. The starting material was PBMCs, obtained at disease progression, from a patient treated with ibrutinib. The DNA is TGTGCCTGGAGTGACCCTTACGAGCAGTACTTC. The resulting protein is CAWSDPYEQYF.